The clone carrying this TCR beta chain has more than one count but fewer than ten. This sample is part of a study of blood T cell repertoires in COVID-19. Overall study context: Nucleic acid was either cDNA or gDNA, and it came from T cells, B-cell-depleted T cells, or PBMCs.

CDR1 and CDR2 (germline): LGHNA, YSLEER. With 0 bases removed from V and 0 bases from J, the gap between germline ends came to 5 bases. This CDR3 has 15 amino acids. Under the authors' procedure: Amplifying reference gene primers gave estimates of nucleated cell counts. TCRdb keeps only in-frame clones here, not all; method: immunoSEQ multiplex PCR. Clone size and the V and J calls come from that table; the DNA yielded D and trimming. The sample includes about 520,000 clones, 80% to 90% of them seen just once. The receptor was derived from a human donor in a cohort sampled during active COVID-19. This chain links TRBV4-3 with TRBJ1-4; D not certain. Sequencing was performed on peripheral blood. CDR3 bases: TGCGCCAGCAGCCAAGATATCTCAACTAATGAAAAACTGTTTTTT. This gives the protein CASSQDISTNEKLFF.